This T cell receptor (beta chain) was identified in a study of T cells in Graves' hyperthyroidism and ophthalmopathy (dated by TCRdb to 2018 to 2020). Notes on the research overall: Peripheral blood samples were taken at initial diagnosis, before any treatment was given. A discovery cohort of about 95 patients, 43 with Graves' ophthalmopathy and approximately 60 with stable Graves' hyperthyroidism, was used to find distinguishing TCR V-J signatures. Whether ophthalmopathy could be predicted prospectively was tested in an independent validation cohort made up of approximately 19 hyperthyroidism patients plus 17 patients who later progressed to ophthalmopathy. The roughly 91 discovery patients were randomly divided into training and test sets at a 7:3 ratio. Thyroid tissue and blood T-cell repertoires from several Graves' hyperthyroidism patients were also compared in the study. Once sampling was done, hyperthyroidism patients were given methimazole at a starting dose of 30 mg daily, whereas ophthalmopathy patients were given high-dose intravenous methylprednisolone. The paper reports TCR Vbeta CDR3 sequencing of some 140 peripheral blood samples: some 44 ophthalmopathy, under 85 hyperthyroidism and approximately 17 progressor patients. Overall results and qualifications from the work: In validation, progression to ophthalmopathy was predicted by the model with roughly 69% sensitivity and just over 72% specificity, a median of roughly six months before onset. Most expanded thyroid clonotypes (frequency above 0.001) were also found in blood, which suggests that blood repertoires may mirror thyroid immune responses. A model built on a 13 V-J signature distinguished ophthalmopathy from stable hyperthyroidism, reaching roughly 88% sensitivity and about 81% specificity in cross-validation and 80%/75% in testing. No statistical method was used to set the sample size in advance, and investigators knew the group allocation.

Amplification of TCR beta CDR3 regions was carried out from RNA transcripts. For the first round of RT-PCR on the TCR CDR3, the HTBI primer set was used together with the Qiagen OneStep RT-PCR kit. Libraries were constructed in a second round of multiplex PCR, after which size selection and purification were performed. Sequencing of the libraries was done on an Illumina HiSeq2000 using paired-end 100 bp reads. Turning to the authors' computational methods: SOAPnuke was used to process the raw data, removing reads that contained adapters or uncalled bases, had a mean Phred below 15, or lacked an exact match to the constant primer or identifier. High-quality paired reads were merged using COPE v1.2.5, and each unique nucleotide sequence was defined as a clonotype. MiTCR v1.1 was used to align clonotypes to the IMGT TRBV, TRBD and TRBJ reference segments. Analysis was restricted to V-J combinations with a frequency above 0.0001, which covered roughly 99% of repertoires. A TCS score was defined as the ratio of F50 (clonal expansion) to E x V (chaos), with BLOSUM62-based TCRdist applied between CDR3 peptides within each V-J. Welch's t-statistics and random forest reduced just over 500 V-J features to fewer than 15, which were used in a naive Bayes classifier (R e1071). The raw public reads went through TCRdb reprocessing: fastp at Q25, MiXCR clone calling, in-frame beta chains kept. CDR3 protein sequences are deduplicated, and each keeps its most common genes and DNA. These V and J calls derive from TCRdb rather than the authors' analysis. Recorded for this sample are around 620,000 distinct CDR3 sequences; about 16% of them occurred a single time. 3% to 4.5% of the sample belongs to the ten largest clones.

This clonotype occurred a few times. Its antigen specificity is not known. No base quality values were provided; no much bigger clone lies one nucleotide off. Clipping removes 4 bases from V and 1 base from J, with 11 as the unmatched junction base count. From the cysteine through the phenylalanine, the CDR3 covers 17 amino acids. Only CDR3 DNA remains: 51 bases, in frame from the first base. The germline V gene specifies SGHTS as CDR1 and YDEGEE as CDR2. A patient counted as having stable Graves' hyperthyroidism if no progression to ophthalmopathy occurred over 18 months of follow-up. Hyperthyroidism patients were newly diagnosed, had a disease duration of under 2 months, and were aged 18 to 65 years. The study excluded patients with uncontrolled infections, other autoimmune diseases, pregnancy or lactation. Diagnoses relied on clinical symptoms, serum thyroxine and TRAb, thyroid ultrasound and orbital computed tomography. Ficoll-Paque density gradient centrifugation was used to isolate PBMCs from about 9.4 ml of fresh peripheral blood. Total RNA was extracted with Trizol reagent, and quality was checked on an Agilent 2100 Bioanalyzer.

Recombination linked TRBV5-8 to TRBJ1-5, and 7 junction bases match TRBD1. Sequencing was carried out using blood. This TCR was recovered from a young woman with Graves' hyperthyroidism. The CDR3: CASSARGQYRSNQPQHF. The DNA sequence follows: TGTGCCAGCAGCGCAAGGGGACAGTATAGGAGCAATCAGCCCCAGCATTTT.